These 20 T cell receptor beta chains were all obtained from the same sample, sequenced in a study of siplizumab effects on memory and regulatory T cells (dated by TCRdb to 2018 to 2020). Library preparation was by the immunoSEQ multiplex PCR assay. This is the immuneACCESS table as TCRdb keeps it, with only in-frame sequences that have V and J called. A part of the clones is gone; compared with another copy, unresolved V genes explain less than half, and the rest is unexplained. The sample table holds about 66,000 clones, of which around 96% were seen once. The top ten clones comprise about 0.1% of the sample. The sample comprised naive CD8+ T cells sorted from blood. Taken with the paper, the label for cell subset or site translates to: unstimulated naive T cells. The receptors derive from a human donor in good health.

The V gene is TRBV9, the J gene TRBJ2-3, with TRBD2 identical over 10 bases. The V segment lost 3 bases and the J segment 5 bases; nucleotides outside the gene matches: 9. This CDR3 is built from 16 residues. From germline, CDR1 is SGDLS and CDR2 YYNGEE. CDR3 DNA sequence: TGTGCCAGCAGCGCCAATAGCGGGGGGCCGAAAGATACGCAGTATTTT. Translation: CASSANSGGPKDTQYF.

This sequence joins TRBV4-1 and TRBJ2-5, with 14 bases fitting TRBD2. The junction had 8 bases not matched to a gene; V was cut back by 1 base and J by 4 bases. The length of the CDR3 is 18 residues. Germline-derived CDR1 and CDR2 are MGHRA and YSYEKL. The chain's CDR3 is CASSQAGLAGASRETQYF. CDR3 nucleotide sequence: TGCGCCAGCAGCCAAGCGGGACTAGCGGGGGCCTCCAGAGAGACCCAGTACTTC.

This sequence joins TRBV2 and TRBJ2-7, with a weak D call TRBD2 (5 bases). Trimming left V 4 bases short and J 1 base short, with 5 bases between. The CDR3 has 12 residues. Germline V gene lookup returns CDR1 SNHLY and CDR2 FYNNEI. The CDR3, as DNA: TGTGCCAGCAGTGCGGGGTCCTACGAGCAGTACTTC. Protein sequence: CASSAGSYEQYF.

The J gene is TRBJ1-1, the V gene TRBV27; no clear D gene. V dropped 2 bases and J dropped 3 bases, with 7 bases sitting between them. The V gene's germline CDR1 is MNHEY and CDR2 SMNVEV (reference sequence). The CDR3 is made up of 13 amino acids. CDR3 protein: CASSLGPHTEAFF. The CDR3 coding sequence is TGTGCCAGCAGTTTAGGGCCCCACACTGAAGCTTTCTTT.

Remarks on this clone: One end of the junction does not line up with germline, which may come from a read error. V gene TRBV7-2 combines with J gene TRBJ2-3; D call uncertain. CDR3 size: 13 residues. Germline lookup yields CDR1 SGHTA and CDR2 FQGNSA. The CDR3 sequence is CASSLGFPDKQYF. The CDR3 DNA reads as TGTGCCAGCAGCTTAGGATTTCCAGATAAGCAGTATTTT.

The CDR3 region has the DNA TGTGCCAGCAGCTCACGGACAGGGCCAGATACGCAGTATTTT. Amino acids: CASSSRTGPDTQYF. J is TRBJ2-3 and V is TRBV7-9, with 8 nucleotides matching TRBD1. V lost 4 bases and J lost 4; bases outside the gene matches: 4. Germline values: CDR1 SEHNR, CDR2 FQNEAQ (reference sequence). CDR3 length equals 14 residues. The variable domain in full, completed from reference TRBV7-9 and TRBJ2-3, reads DTGVSQNPRHKITKRGQNVTFRCDPISEHNRLYWYRQTLGQGPEFLTYFQNEAQLEKSRLLSDRFSAERPKGSFSTLEIQRTEQGDSAMYLCASSSRTGPDTQYFGPGTRLTVL.

The chain has TRBV19 and TRBJ2-7, with 9 bases that match TRBD2. Germline V gene lookup returns CDR1 LNHDA and CDR2 SQIVND (reference sequence). CDR3 length equals 12 residues. After removal of 5 bases from V and 6 bases from J, the junction contained 2 bases not matched to a gene. The chain's CDR3 is CASSPSGIEQYF. The CDR3 nucleotides read TGTGCCAGTAGTCCTAGCGGGATCGAGCAGTACTTC. Complete variable domain (other parts from reference TRBV19 and TRBJ2-7): DGGITQSPKYLFRKEGQNVTLSCEQNLNHDAMYWYRQDPGQGLRLIYYSQIVNDFQKGDIAEGYSVSREKKESFPLTVTSAQKNPTAFYLCASSPSGIEQYFGPGTRLTVT.

This chain uses TRBV2 with TRBJ1-5; no firm D call. The germline V and J ends were trimmed by 6 bases and 0 bases, with 12 bases remaining between them. The CDR3 runs 15 residues. Germline V gives CDR1 SNHLY, CDR2 FYNNEI. In nucleotides, the CDR3 is TGTGCCAGCAGCAGACAAGCTTATAGCAATCAGCCCCAGCATTTT. Its protein is CASSRQAYSNQPQHF.

J is TRBJ2-7 and V is TRBV7-9; D perhaps matches TRBD1 (6 bases). The CDR3 has 15 residues. The V end was cut by 1 base, the J end by 3 bases, with 13 bases between. Germline V CDR1 and CDR2: SEHNR, FQNEAQ (reference sequence). Written as DNA, the CDR3 is TGTGCCAGCAGCTTAGTGGACAGCCCCATCTACGAGCAGTACTTC. It yields the protein CASSLVDSPIYEQYF.

The rearrangement links TRBV19 to TRBJ1-2, with 10 positions matching TRBD1. Per germline, CDR1 LNHDA and CDR2 SQIVND (reference sequence). Trimming removed 3 bases from V and 4 bases from J; junction bases left unmatched: 5. The CDR3 consists of 15 residues. The CDR3 protein is CASSIPGQGIYGYTF. As DNA, the CDR3 is TGTGCCAGTAGTATCCCGGGACAGGGGATCTATGGCTACACCTTC.

This chain connects TRBV11-2 to TRBJ1-6; D ambiguous. The CDR3 is 15 residues long. Germline-derived CDR1 and CDR2 are SGHAT and FQNNGV. Between the trimmed V and J ends, which lost 0 bases and 0 bases, there was a span of 3 bases. The CDR3 DNA reads as TGTGCCAGCAGCTTAGATCGCTCCTATAATTCACCCCTCCACTTT. Its translation is CASSLDRSYNSPLHF. The variable domain in full, with the rest retrieved from reference TRBV11-2 and TRBJ1-6, is EAGVAQSPRYKIIEKRQSVAFWCNPISGHATLYWYQQILGQGPKLLIQFQNNGVVDDSQLPKDRFSAERLKGVDSTLKIQPAKLEDSAVYLCASSLDRSYNSPLHFGNGTRLTVT.

This chain joins TRBV15 and TRBJ2-7; tentative D call: TRBD2 (5 bases). CDR1 and CDR2 from the germline V gene are LNHNV and YYDKDF (reference sequence). This CDR3 comprises 15 residues. Trimming took off 5 bases at V and 2 bases at J, with 16 bases between the two ends. The CDR3 loop reads CATSPRSGVPYEQYF. The CDR3 DNA reads as TGTGCCACCAGCCCCCGGTCCGGGGTTCCCTACGAGCAGTACTTC.

The genes are TRBV4-1 and TRBJ2-1, with D possibly TRBD1 on 7 matching bases. The CDR3 is made up of 16 amino acids. V lost 0 bases and J 5 bases, leaving 14 bases between the germline ends. The germline V gene encodes CDR1 MGHRA and CDR2 YSYEKL. The CDR3 sequence: CASSQEGSRGDNEQFF. CDR3 bases: TGCGCCAGCAGCCAAGAAGGATCCAGGGGGGACAATGAGCAGTTCTTC.

The chain has TRBV21-1 and TRBJ2-3; the table assigns TRBD2, which was not confirmed against the DNA. TRBV21-1 is designated a pseudogene. The CDR3 consists of 16 residues. In nucleotides, the CDR3 is TGTGCCAGCAGCAGGGCCGTTTTAGCGGGGACAGATACGCAGTATTTT. Protein product: CASSRAVLAGTDTQYF.

CDR3 sequence: CASTVPGQGHYGYTF. The CDR3 region has the DNA TGTGCCAGTACCGTCCCGGGACAGGGGCACTATGGCTACACCTTC. The chain combines TRBV19 with TRBJ1-2, with 10 bases lining up with TRBD1. The CDR3 contains 15 residues. Germline trimming cut 7 bases from V and 3 bases from J; bases unmatched to any gene: 8. CDR1 is LNHDA and CDR2 is SQIVND in the germline V gene (reference sequence).

This clone was observed a single time. The chain recombines TRBV27 with TRBJ1-2, with D hard to call. The CDR3 runs to 13 residues. Germline CDR1 MNHEY, CDR2 SMNVEV (reference sequence). The V gene lost 2 bases and the J gene lost 5 bases, with 9 bases spanning the gap. This chain's CDR3 is CASSLGVWYGYTF. Written as DNA, the CDR3 is TGTGCCAGCAGTTTAGGGGTGTGGTATGGCTACACCTTC.

The gene calls are TRBV4-1 and TRBJ2-5; 7 positions agree with TRBD2. This CDR3 has 14 amino acids. J lost 2 bases, V lost 6 bases, and 6 bases had no gene match. The germline gives CDR1 MGHRA, CDR2 YSYEKL. For the CDR3, the DNA is TGCGCCAGCAGTCCAGCGGGGCCACAAGAGACCCAGTACTTC. It codes for CASSPAGPQETQYF.

Only one count was recorded for this clone. V gene TRBV29-1 combines with J gene TRBJ2-7, with D uncertain. The CDR3 covers 11 residues. Germline assignment: CDR1 SQVTM and CDR2 ANQGSEA. Trimming removed 2 bases at V and 4 bases at J, with 6 bases between. The CDR3 is CSVERAYEQYF. DNA of the CDR3: TGCAGCGTTGAAAGGGCATACGAGCAGTACTTC.

V is TRBV6-6 and J is TRBJ1-1; no definite D call. CDR1 MNHNY and CDR2 SVGAGI come from the germline V gene (reference sequence). V lost 7 bases to trimming and J lost 0 bases, with 9 bases between them. This CDR3 is built from 13 residues. This chain's CDR3 is CASIRALNTEAFF. DNA for the CDR3: TGTGCCAGCATTAGAGCACTGAACACTGAAGCTTTCTTT.

The V gene is TRBV12-2, the J gene TRBJ2-1; the D call TRBD2 from the table was never checked on the DNA. TRBV12-2 is noted as a pseudogene. The CDR3 has 15 amino acids. The CDR3 sequence: CASRFPRSSYNEQFF. CDR3 nucleotide sequence: TGTGCAAGTCGCTTTCCTAGGAGCTCCTACAATGAGCAGTTCTTC.